The clone carrying this T cell receptor beta chain was recorded many times. Its antigen is unidentified. The cDNA came from 5'RACE with 10-nucleotide random UMIs. The yield of each sequencing run was over 200 million TCR-beta sequences from 15-18 subjects. TCRdb reprocessed the 5' RACE reads with MiXCR, giving one entry per CDR3 protein. The data contain over 35,000 distinct CDR3 sequences, approximately 11% of them seen just once; the ten biggest clones take up over 1%. Germline CDR1 reads SGHRS; CDR2 reads YFSETQ. V gave up 4 bases and J gave up 5 bases; unmatched junction bases: 10. The CDR3 runs 15 residues. The data derive from a study of neurological immune-mediated disorders. Study-wide results and limits: The absence of shared CDR3 amino acid sequences among expanded clones across subjects suggests private repertoires in all groups.

This chain uses TRBV5-1 with TRBJ1-1; 8 bases are a match to TRBD1. The clonotype originates from a female donor in good health. The sample taken for sequencing was PBMCs. CDR3 region: CASSAAGTGLTEAFF. Written as DNA, the CDR3 is TGCGCCAGCAGCGCTGCCGGGACAGGACTTACTGAAGCTTTCTTT.